This TCR beta chain was observed in a study of shared clonotypes between healthy human individuals. Looking at the study overall: CD4 naive cells filled three plates per donor, CD4 memory three, CD8 naive two and CD8 memory one.

CD45RO-negative cells were positively selected for CCR7, leaving out terminally differentiated effector memory CD45RA+ cells. Only in-frame clones appear in the TCRdb table, and some are missing; sequencing was by immunoSEQ multiplex PCR. The sample carries approximately 600,000 clones, approximately 95% recorded once. Germline V CDR1 and CDR2: MNHEY, SMNVEV (reference sequence). The CDR3 consists of 14 residues. With V trimmed by 5 bases and J by 7 bases, 3 bases remained unmatched. Material: naive CD8+ T cells sorted from blood. The sequence was collected from a woman younger than 45 in good health. The chain joins TRBV27 to TRBJ2-2, with 11 bases identical to TRBD2. The CDR3, as DNA: TGTGCCAGCAGTCCGGGACTAGCGGTCGGGGAGCTGTTTTTT. Residues: CASSPGLAVGELFF.